The present T cell receptor (beta chain) was sequenced within a study of T cell responses to AZD1222 COVID-19 vaccine. In the case of this clone: The antigen is not known.

Trimming cost V 3 bases and J 0 bases, with 8 bases left between them. Germline loops: CDR1 MDHEN, CDR2 SYDVKM. This CDR3 contains 14 residues. Profiling relied on immunoSEQ multiplex PCR, and the TCRdb table lists in-frame clones only, not all of them. The sample carries 100,000 to 150,000 clones, about nine tenths recorded once. Study results and caveats: Spike-specific TCR depth and breadth grew after two AZD1222 doses.

The material was peripheral blood, obtained on day 0 of AZD1222 vaccination. This clonotype originated in an adult in good health. This chain links TRBV28 with TRBJ1-2, with D hard to call. This CDR3 reads CASSFSGTNYGYTF. CDR3 coding DNA: TGTGCCAGCAGTTTTTCCGGGACTAACTATGGCTACACCTTC.